Below, 25 T cell receptor beta chains from the same sample are listed, as sequenced in a study of blood T cell repertoires in COVID-19. Assay: immunoSEQ multiplex PCR; the TCRdb copy retains only in-frame clones and omits some. The data show tens of thousands of clones, under 95% seen once. The sequencing input was peripheral blood. Source of these receptors: a man in his sixties with acute or convalescent COVID-19.

V gene TRBV29-1 combines with J gene TRBJ2-2, with TRBD1 matching over 7 bases. Germline assignment: CDR1 SQVTM and CDR2 ANQGSEA. The V and J ends lost 4 bases and 5 bases, in that order; junction bases with no gene match: 7. The CDR3 contains 14 residues. The CDR3 DNA reads TGCAGCGTTGTGAGGGGGCAAGGGACCGGGGAGCTGTTTTTT. It yields the protein CSVVRGQGTGELFF.

The chain links TRBV6-5 to TRBJ2-7; 10 positions agree with TRBD1. The CDR3 is made up of 15 amino acids. Germline V gives CDR1 MNHEY, CDR2 SVGAGI. J was trimmed by 7 bases and V by 6 bases; bases with no gene match: 12. This chain's CDR3 is CASSRRDRGIWEQYF. CDR3 nucleotides: TGTGCCAGCAGCCGGCGGGACAGGGGAATTTGGGAGCAGTACTTC.

Concerning this clone itself: An end of the junction differs from the germline gene, which may be a read error. V and J are TRBV5-1 and TRBJ2-7, with D possibly matching TRBD1 (9 bases). CDR1 SGHRS and CDR2 YFSETQ come from the germline V gene. CDR3 size: 12 residues. The DNA for the CDR3 is TGCGCCAGCTCGGATAGCGGGACAGGGTGGTTCTTC. Protein: CASSDSGTGWFF. Using reference TRBV5-1 and TRBJ2-7 for the parts outside the CDR3, the full variable domain is KAGVTQTPRYLIKTRGQQVTLSCSPISGHRSVSWYQQTPGQGLQFLFEYFSETQRNKGNFPGRFSGRQFSNSRSEMNVSTLELGDSALYLCASSDSGTGWFFGPGTRLTVT.

The chain combines TRBV5-5 with TRBJ1-1; 8 nucleotides line up with TRBD1. J was trimmed by 1 base and V by 3 bases; bases with no gene match: 2. From germline, CDR1 is SGHKS and CDR2 YYEKEE (reference sequence). The CDR3 is 14 amino acids. For the CDR3, the DNA is TGTGCCAGCAGCTGTGGGACAGGGAACACTGAAGCTTTCTTT. It is translated as CASSCGTGNTEAFF.

The J gene is TRBJ1-1, the V gene TRBV13; 9 bases agree with TRBD1. From germline, CDR1 is PRHDT and CDR2 FYEKMQ (reference sequence). The CDR3 covers 13 residues. Trimming removed 7 bases from V and 5 bases from J; junction bases left unmatched: 5. The CDR3 DNA is TGTGCCAGCAAAGGACAGGGGCGGACTGAAGCTTTCTTT. Its translation: CASKGQGRTEAFF.

The rearrangement uses TRBV5-1 and TRBJ1-2, with 7 nucleotides matching TRBD1. The CDR3 is 16 amino acids. The V gene end was trimmed by 0 bases and the J gene end by 4 bases; junction bases not matched to a gene: 9. Germline loops: CDR1 SGHRS, CDR2 YFSETQ. The DNA of the CDR3 is TGCGCCAGCAGCTTGGCCGGGGGACAGAATATCTATGGCTACACCTTC. This translates into CASSLAGGQNIYGYTF.

The chain has TRBV5-1 and TRBJ1-1; D perhaps matches TRBD1 (6 bases). This CDR3 spans 14 amino acids. The germline V gene has CDR1 SGHRS and CDR2 YFSETQ. Trimming pared 4 bases from V and 6 bases from J, leaving 16 bases between. The CDR3 DNA reads as TGCGCCAGCAGCATGGGACGGGGGGGCGCTGAAGCTTTCTTT. Its translation: CASSMGRGGAEAFF.

The chain has TRBV19 and TRBJ2-2; D is ambiguous. Germline CDR1 LNHDA, CDR2 SQIVND (reference sequence). The V end lost 8 bases, the J end lost 1 base, and 8 bases lay between the germline ends. The CDR3 is 13 amino acids. Here the CDR3 reads CASFRRNTGELFF. CDR3 DNA sequence: TGTGCCAGTTTTCGCAGGAACACCGGGGAGCTGTTTTTT.

This chain links TRBV2 with TRBJ1-1; D is possibly TRBD1 (6 bases). The CDR3 consists of 13 residues. CDR1 and CDR2 (germline): SNHLY, FYNNEI. V lost 6 bases, J lost 1 base, and 9 bases lay in between. The CDR3 loop is CASRGQANTEAFF. CDR3 DNA sequence: TGTGCCAGCAGGGGACAAGCGAACACTGAAGCTTTCTTT.

The chain links TRBV2 to TRBJ1-1; tentatively, D is TRBD1 (5 bases). Germline lookup yields CDR1 SNHLY and CDR2 FYNNEI. The V gene lost 4 bases and the J gene lost 0 bases, with 18 bases spanning the gap. This CDR3 is built from 17 residues. The CDR3, as DNA: TGTGCCAGCAGTGTCGCAGGGATTAGGATCATGAACACTGAAGCTTTCTTT. Residues: CASSVAGIRIMNTEAFF.

The gene calls are TRBV11-2 and TRBJ1-6; 7 positions agree with TRBD1. CDR1 is SGHAT, CDR2 FQNNGV, per germline. Trimming removed 4 bases from V and 8 bases from J; junction bases left unmatched: 5. This CDR3 is built from 14 residues. CDR3 region: CASSSRDSHSPLHF. The CDR3 coding sequence is TGTGCCAGCAGCTCCCGGGACAGCCATTCACCCCTCCACTTT.

This clone has a single count. The chain recombines TRBV19 with TRBJ2-2, with 9 nucleotides matching TRBD1. Germline V CDR1 and CDR2: LNHDA, SQIVND (reference sequence). CDR3 length: 16 amino acids. V gave up 3 bases and J gave up 4 bases; unmatched junction bases: 6. Here the CDR3 reads CASSITGGASTGELFF. The DNA for the CDR3 is TGTGCCAGTAGTATCACAGGGGGCGCTTCCACCGGGGAGCTGTTTTTT.

This clone was seen a single time. The rearrangement uses TRBV19 and TRBJ1-5; TRBD1 agrees at 8 bases. This CDR3 is 14 amino acids long. Trimming removed 4 bases from V and 5 bases from J; junction bases left unmatched: 4. The germline V gene has CDR1 LNHDA and CDR2 SQIVND (reference sequence). The CDR3 nucleotides are TGTGCCAGTAGTACGGACAGGGAACATCAGCCCCAGCATTTT. It translates to CASSTDREHQPQHF.

The J gene is TRBJ2-7, the V gene TRBV27; 9 bases agree with TRBD1. The CDR3 covers 14 residues. V gave up 5 bases and J gave up 2 bases; unmatched junction bases: 4. CDR1 and CDR2 from the germline V gene are MNHEY and SMNVEV (reference sequence). The CDR3 reads CASSRTGDAYEQYF. Written as DNA, the CDR3 is TGTGCCAGCAGTCGGACAGGGGACGCCTACGAGCAGTACTTC.

This clone appeared a single time. The rearrangement uses TRBV27 and TRBJ2-3; a possible D gene is TRBD2 (6 bases). Per germline, CDR1 MNHEY and CDR2 SMNVEV (reference sequence). The CDR3 runs to 14 residues. Trimming cost V 5 bases and J 5 bases, with 14 bases left between them. CDR3 in amino acids: CASSPMGGKDTQYF. CDR3 bases: TGTGCCAGCAGTCCAATGGGGGGAAAAGATACGCAGTATTTT.

The gene calls are TRBV5-4 and TRBJ2-1, with D possibly matching TRBD2 (5 bases). V was clipped by 4 bases and J by 1 base, with 9 bases between them. CDR1 and CDR2 from the germline V gene are SGHNT and YYREEE (reference sequence). The length of the CDR3 is 14 residues. DNA for the CDR3: TGTGCCAGCAGCCGGGGTAGGTCCTACAATGAGCAGTTCTTC. Its protein is CASSRGRSYNEQFF.

As concerns this clone: The CDR3 ends on some other residue instead of the conserved phenylalanine or tryptophan, so this is likely a read error. The DNA is omitted, as the CDR3 cannot be located on it reliably, and the CDR3 follows TCRdb's listing. The genes are TRBV21-1 and TRBJ2-7; the listed D gene, TRBD1, was not tested against the DNA. TRBV21-1 is listed as a pseudogene. The CDR3 is 8 amino acids in total, end residues counted. The CDR3 is CASSAGLN.

The chain carries TRBV20-1 and TRBJ2-1; 10 bases map to TRBD2. V shed 3 bases, J shed 2 bases, and the junction held 7 bases outside the gene matches. Germline lookup yields CDR1 DFQATT and CDR2 SNEGSKA (reference sequence). The CDR3 is made up of 16 amino acids. In nucleotides, the CDR3 is TGCAGTGCTAGTTCTAGCGGGGGCGCCGCCTACAATGAGCAGTTCTTC. It translates to CSASSSGGAAYNEQFF.

The chain couples TRBV5-4 to TRBJ2-1; TRBD2 is a possible D gene (7 bases). Trimming stripped 2 bases from V and 9 bases from J, with 15 bases between. CDR1 is SGHNT, CDR2 YYREEE, per germline (reference sequence). This CDR3 has 14 amino acids. The DNA of the CDR3 is TGTGCCAGCAGCTTTAGGGGGGGGGACACTGAGCAGTTCTTC. It is translated as CASSFRGGDTEQFF.

The chain employs TRBV4-1 and TRBJ1-6; 8 bases fit TRBD1. J lost 7 bases, V lost 0 bases, and 2 bases had no gene match. Germline V CDR1 and CDR2: MGHRA, YSYEKL. This CDR3 has 15 residues. The CDR3 region is CASSQEHRGNSPLHF. The DNA of the CDR3 is TGCGCCAGCAGCCAAGAGCACAGGGGGAATTCACCCCTCCACTTT.

The rearrangement uses TRBV10-3 and TRBJ2-3; tentatively, D is TRBD1 (6 bases). In germline, CDR1 is ENHRY, CDR2 SYGVKD. With 4 bases removed from V and 1 base from J, the gap between germline ends came to 9 bases. The CDR3 spans 14 residues. CDR3 nucleotides: TGTGCCATCAGTGGGGCAGGGGGCACAGATACGCAGTATTTT. This encodes CAISGAGGTDTQYF.

The CDR3 DNA is TGTGCCAGCAGCTTAGATAGACGGGAAAGCTCTGGGGCCAACGTCCTGACTTTC. Its protein is CASSLDRRESSGANVLTF. The gene calls are TRBV11-2 and TRBJ2-6, with D possibly being TRBD2 (5 bases). V lost 0 bases and J lost 0, with 12 bases in between. Per germline, CDR1 SGHAT and CDR2 FQNNGV. The CDR3 runs 18 residues.

The chain carries TRBV13 and TRBJ2-2; perhaps TRBD1 as D (5 bases). V was pared by 1 base and J by 1 base, with 7 bases between. CDR1 PRHDT and CDR2 FYEKMQ come from the germline V gene (reference sequence). The CDR3 covers 15 residues. CDR3 in DNA: TGTGCCAGCAGCTTAGCTACAGGGAACACCGGGGAGCTGTTTTTT. This encodes CASSLATGNTGELFF. Using reference TRBV13 and TRBJ2-2 for the parts outside the CDR3, the full variable domain is AAGVIQSPRHLIKEKRETATLKCYPIPRHDTVYWYQQGPGQDPQFLISFYEKMQSDKGSIPDRFSAQQFSDYHSELNMSSLELGDSALYFCASSLATGNTGELFFGEGSRLTVL.

This sequence joins TRBV27 and TRBJ2-5, with 7 nucleotides matching TRBD1. J was trimmed by 3 bases and V by 2 bases; bases with no gene match: 3. This CDR3 comprises 14 residues. Germline-derived CDR1 and CDR2 are MNHEY and SMNVEV (reference sequence). CDR3 residues: CASSLEGAEETQYF. The CDR3 DNA follows: TGTGCCAGCAGTTTAGAGGGGGCCGAAGAGACCCAGTACTTC.

CDR3 residues: CASSLRNTEAFF. For the CDR3, the DNA is TGTGCCAGCAGTCTCCGTAACACTGAAGCTTTCTTT. This rearrangement joins TRBV12-3 or TRBV12-4 to TRBJ1-1; no clear D gene. This CDR3 comprises 12 residues. V gave up 5 bases and J gave up 2 bases, with 6 bases separating them.